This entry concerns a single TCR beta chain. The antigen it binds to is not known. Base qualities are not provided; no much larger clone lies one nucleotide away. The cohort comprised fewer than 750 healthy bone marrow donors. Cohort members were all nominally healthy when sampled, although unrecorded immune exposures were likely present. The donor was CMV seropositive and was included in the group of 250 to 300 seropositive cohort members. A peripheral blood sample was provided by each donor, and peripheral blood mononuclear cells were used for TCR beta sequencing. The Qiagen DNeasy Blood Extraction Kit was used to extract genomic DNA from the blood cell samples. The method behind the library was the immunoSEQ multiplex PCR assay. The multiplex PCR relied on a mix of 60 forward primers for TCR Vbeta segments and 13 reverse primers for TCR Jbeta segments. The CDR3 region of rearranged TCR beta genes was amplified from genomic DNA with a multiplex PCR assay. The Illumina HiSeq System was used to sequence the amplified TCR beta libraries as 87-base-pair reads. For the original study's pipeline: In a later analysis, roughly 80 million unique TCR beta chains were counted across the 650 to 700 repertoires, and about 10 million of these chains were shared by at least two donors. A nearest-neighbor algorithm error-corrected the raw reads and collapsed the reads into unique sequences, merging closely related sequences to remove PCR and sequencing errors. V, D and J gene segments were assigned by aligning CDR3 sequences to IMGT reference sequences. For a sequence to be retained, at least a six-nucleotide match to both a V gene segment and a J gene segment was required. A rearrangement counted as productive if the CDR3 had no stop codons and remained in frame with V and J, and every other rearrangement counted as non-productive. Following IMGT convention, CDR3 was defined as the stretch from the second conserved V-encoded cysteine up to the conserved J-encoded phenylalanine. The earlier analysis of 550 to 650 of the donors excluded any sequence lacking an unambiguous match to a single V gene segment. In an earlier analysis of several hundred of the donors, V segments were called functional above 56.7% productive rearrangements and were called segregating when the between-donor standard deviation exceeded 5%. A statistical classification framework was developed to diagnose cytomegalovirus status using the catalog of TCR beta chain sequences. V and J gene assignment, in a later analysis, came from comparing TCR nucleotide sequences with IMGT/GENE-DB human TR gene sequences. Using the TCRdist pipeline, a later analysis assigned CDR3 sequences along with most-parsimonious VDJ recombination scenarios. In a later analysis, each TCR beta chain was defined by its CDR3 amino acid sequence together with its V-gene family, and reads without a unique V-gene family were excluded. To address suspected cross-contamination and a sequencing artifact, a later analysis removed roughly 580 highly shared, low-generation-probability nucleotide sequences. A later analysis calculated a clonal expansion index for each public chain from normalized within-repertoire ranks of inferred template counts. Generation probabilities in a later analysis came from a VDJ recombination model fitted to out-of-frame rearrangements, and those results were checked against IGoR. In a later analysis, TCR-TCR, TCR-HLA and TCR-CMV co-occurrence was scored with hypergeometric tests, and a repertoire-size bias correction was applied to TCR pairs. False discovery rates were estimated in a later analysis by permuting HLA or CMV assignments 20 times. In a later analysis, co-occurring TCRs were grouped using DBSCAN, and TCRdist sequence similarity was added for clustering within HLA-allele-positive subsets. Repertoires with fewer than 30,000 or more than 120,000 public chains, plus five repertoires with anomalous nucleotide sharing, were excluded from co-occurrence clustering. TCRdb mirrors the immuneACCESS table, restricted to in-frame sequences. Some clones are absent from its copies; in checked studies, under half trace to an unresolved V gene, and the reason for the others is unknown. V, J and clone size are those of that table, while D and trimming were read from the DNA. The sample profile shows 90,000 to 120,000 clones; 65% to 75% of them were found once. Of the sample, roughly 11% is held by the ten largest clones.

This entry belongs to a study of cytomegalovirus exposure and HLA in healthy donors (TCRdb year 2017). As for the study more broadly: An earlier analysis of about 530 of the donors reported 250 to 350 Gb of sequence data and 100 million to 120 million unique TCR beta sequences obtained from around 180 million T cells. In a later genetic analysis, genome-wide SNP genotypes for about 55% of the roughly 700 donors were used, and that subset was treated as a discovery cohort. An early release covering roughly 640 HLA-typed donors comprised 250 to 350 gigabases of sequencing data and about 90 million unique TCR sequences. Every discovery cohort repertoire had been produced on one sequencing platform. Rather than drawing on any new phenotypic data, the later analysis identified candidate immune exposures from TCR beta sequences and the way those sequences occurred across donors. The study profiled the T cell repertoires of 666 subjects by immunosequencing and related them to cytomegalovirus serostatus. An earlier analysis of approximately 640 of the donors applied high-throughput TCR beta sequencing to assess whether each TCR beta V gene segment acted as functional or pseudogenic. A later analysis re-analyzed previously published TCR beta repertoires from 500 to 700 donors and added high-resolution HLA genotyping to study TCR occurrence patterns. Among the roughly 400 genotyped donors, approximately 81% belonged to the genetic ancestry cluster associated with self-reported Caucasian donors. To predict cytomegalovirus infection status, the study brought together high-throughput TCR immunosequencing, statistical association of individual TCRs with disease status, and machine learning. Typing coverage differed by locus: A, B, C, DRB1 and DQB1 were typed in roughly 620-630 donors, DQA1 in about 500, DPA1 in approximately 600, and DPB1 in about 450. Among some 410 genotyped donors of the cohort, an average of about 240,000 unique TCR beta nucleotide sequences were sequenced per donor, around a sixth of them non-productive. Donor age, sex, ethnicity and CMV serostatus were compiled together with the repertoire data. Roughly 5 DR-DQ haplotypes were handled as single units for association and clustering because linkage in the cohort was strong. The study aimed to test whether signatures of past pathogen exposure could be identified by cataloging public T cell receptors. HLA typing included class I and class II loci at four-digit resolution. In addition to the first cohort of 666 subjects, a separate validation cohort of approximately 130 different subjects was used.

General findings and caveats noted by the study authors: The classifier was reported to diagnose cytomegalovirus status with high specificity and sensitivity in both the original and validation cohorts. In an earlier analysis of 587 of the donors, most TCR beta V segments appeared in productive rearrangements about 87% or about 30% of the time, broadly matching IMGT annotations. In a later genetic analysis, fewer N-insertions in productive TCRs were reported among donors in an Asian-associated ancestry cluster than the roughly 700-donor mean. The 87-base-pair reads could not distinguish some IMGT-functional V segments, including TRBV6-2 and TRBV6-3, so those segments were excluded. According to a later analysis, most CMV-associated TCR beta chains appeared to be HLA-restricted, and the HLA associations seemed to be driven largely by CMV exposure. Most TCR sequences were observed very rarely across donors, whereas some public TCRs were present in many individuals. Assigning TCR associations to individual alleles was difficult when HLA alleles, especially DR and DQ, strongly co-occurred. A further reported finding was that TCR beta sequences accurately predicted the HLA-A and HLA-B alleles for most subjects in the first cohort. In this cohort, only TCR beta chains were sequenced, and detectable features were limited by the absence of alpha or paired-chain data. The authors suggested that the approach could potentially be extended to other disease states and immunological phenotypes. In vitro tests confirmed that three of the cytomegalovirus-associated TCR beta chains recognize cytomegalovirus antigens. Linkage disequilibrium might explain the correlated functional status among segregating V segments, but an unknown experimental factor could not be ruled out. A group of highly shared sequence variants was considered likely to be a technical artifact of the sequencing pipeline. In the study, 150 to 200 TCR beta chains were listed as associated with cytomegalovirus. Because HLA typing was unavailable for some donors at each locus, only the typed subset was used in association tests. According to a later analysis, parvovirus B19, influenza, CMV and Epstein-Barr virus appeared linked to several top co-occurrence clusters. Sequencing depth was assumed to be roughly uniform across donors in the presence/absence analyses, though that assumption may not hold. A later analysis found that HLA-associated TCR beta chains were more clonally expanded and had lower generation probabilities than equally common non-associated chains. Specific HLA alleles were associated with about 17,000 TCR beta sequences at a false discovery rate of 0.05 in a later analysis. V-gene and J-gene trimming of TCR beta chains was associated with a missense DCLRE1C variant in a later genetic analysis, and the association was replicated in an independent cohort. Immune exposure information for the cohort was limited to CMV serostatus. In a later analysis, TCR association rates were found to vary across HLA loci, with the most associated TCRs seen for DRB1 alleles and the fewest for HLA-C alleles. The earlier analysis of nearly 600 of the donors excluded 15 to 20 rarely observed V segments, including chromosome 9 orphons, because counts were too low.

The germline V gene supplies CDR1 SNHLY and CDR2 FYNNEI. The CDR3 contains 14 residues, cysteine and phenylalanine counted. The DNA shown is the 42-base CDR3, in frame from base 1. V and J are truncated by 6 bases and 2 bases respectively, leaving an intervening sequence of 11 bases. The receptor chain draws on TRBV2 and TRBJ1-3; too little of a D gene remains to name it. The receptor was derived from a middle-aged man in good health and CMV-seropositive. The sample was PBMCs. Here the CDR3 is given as CASRLAKPGNTIYF. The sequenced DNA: TGTGCCAGCAGGCTCGCCAAGCCTGGAAACACCATATATTTT.